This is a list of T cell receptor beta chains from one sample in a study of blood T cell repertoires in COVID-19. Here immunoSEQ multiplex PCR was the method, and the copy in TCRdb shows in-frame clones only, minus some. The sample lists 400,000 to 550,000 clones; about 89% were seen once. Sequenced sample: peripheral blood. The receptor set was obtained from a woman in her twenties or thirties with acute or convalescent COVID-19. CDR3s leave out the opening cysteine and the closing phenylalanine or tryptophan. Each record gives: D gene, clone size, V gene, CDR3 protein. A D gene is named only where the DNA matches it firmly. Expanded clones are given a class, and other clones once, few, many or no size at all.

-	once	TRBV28	ASSLARPGFNQPQH
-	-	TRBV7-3	ASSIGVSGYEQY
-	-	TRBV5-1	ASSLAPGAYEQY
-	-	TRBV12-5	ASGLVVSRDYEQY
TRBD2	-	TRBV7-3	ASSNSGGLRDTQY
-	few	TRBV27	ASSWAGDGYNSPLH
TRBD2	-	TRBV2	ASSVSGGTNSYNEQF
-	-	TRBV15	ATSRDMTDTQY
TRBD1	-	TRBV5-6	ASSLGQGPVGQY
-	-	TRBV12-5	ASGLHGELF
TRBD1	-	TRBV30	AWTPSGTGAFYEQY
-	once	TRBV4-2	ASSQDWGVYNTGELF
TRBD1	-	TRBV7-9	ASSGDRVNYGYT
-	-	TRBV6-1	ASSGGLRRVGTEAF
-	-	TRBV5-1	ASSLGGGSQETQY
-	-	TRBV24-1	ATSDYPGKDGYT
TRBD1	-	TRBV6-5	ASSSTGGGYNEQF
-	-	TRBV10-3	AIRPGGELF
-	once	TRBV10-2	ASRGGPYTDTQY
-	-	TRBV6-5	ASSYGGNYGYT
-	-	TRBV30	AWSGVKGYNSPLH
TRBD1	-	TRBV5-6	ASSEGNRQGRGAF
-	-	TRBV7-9	ASSLQGGYGYT
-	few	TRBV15	ATSIPGLGTEAF
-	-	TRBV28	ASSLGTFRGSNQPQH
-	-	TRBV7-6	ASSLRTPQSMNTEAF
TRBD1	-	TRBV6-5	ASRPDRVPQETQY
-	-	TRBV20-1	SASTGEAF
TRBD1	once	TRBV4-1	ASSQGTRQGWEKLF
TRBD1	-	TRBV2	ASRETGNNQPQH
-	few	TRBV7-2	ASSAFSAYEQY
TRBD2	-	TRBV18	ASSLGLAGGSYEQF
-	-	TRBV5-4	ASPANPGEEVNEQF
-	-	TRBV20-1	SAGEAEQY
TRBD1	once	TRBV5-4	ASTLGQGQETQY
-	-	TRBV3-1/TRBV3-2	ASSQGRGFTEAF
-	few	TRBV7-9	ASSLGQAAGNTIY
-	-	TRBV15	ATSRALTDTQY
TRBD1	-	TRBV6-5	ASSRRQGSYEQY
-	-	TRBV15	ATSRDKGVGDFGYT
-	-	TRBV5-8	ASSLEGGNTGELF
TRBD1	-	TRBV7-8	ASSPTGGEYGYT
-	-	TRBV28	ASSEMGVTEAF
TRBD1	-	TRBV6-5	ASTQGTGREQY
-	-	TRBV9	ASSPGGTQY
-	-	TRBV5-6	ASRRTNGANVLT
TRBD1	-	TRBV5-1	ASSLTGGGNQPQH
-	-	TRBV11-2	ASSLGSGGGTEAF
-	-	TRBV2	ASSLQANSGNTIY
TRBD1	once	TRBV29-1	SVQGGTGTEAF
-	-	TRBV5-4	ASSEGSGPSWDTQY
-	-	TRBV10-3	AISDSWTSGETQY